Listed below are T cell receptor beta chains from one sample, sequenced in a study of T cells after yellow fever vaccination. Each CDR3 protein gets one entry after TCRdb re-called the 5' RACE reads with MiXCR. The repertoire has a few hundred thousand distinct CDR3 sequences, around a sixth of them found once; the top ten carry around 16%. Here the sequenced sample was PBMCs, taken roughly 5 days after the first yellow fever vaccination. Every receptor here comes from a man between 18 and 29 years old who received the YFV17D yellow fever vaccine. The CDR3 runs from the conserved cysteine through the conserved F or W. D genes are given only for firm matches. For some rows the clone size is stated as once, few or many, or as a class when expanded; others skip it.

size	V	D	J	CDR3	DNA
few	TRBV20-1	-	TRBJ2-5	CSAQAGTTQETQYF	TGCAGTGCTCAAGCGGGCACGACCCAAGAGACCCAGTACTTC
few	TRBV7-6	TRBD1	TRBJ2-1	CASSRVTGYSSYNEQFF	TGTGCCAGCAGCCGTGTGACAGGGTACAGCTCCTACAATGAGCAGTTCTTC
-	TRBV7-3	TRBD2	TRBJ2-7	CASSLDRDYKQYF	TGTGCCAGCAGCTTAGATAGGGACTACAAGCAGTACTTC
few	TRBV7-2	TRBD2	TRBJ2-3	CASSPPGLAGGTDTQYF	TGTGCCAGCAGCCCCCCGGGCCTAGCGGGGGGGACAGATACGCAGTATTTT
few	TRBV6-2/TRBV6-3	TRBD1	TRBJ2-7	CASREQDRRRNEQYF	TGTGCCAGCAGGGAACAGGACAGGAGGAGGAACGAGCAGTACTTC
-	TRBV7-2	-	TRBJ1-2	CASSSFRGNYGYTF	TGTGCCAGCAGCTCATTCCGAGGAAACTATGGCTACACCTTC
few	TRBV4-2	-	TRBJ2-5	CASSQDRDAEVWGETQYF	TGTGCCAGCAGCCAAGATCGGGATGCGGAAGTATGGGGGGAGACCCAGTACTTC
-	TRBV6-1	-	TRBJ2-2	CASIDVGYRSNTGELFF	TGTGCCAGTATCGATGTGGGGTATAGGTCGAACACCGGGGAGCTGTTTTTT
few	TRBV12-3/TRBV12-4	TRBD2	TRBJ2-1	CASSPRTSGVGEQFF	TGTGCCAGCAGTCCTCGGACTAGCGGGGTAGGGGAGCAGTTCTTC
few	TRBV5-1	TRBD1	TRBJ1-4	CASSLSGQGSEKLFF	TGCGCCAGCAGCTTGAGCGGACAGGGGAGCGAAAAACTGTTTTTT
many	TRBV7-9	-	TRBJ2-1	CASSRRGLASYNEQFF	TGTGCCAGCAGCCGCAGGGGCCTCGCCTCCTACAATGAGCAGTTCTTC
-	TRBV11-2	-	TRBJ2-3	CASSLGLRSSTDTQYF	TGTGCCAGCAGCTTAGGCCTGAGATCTAGCACAGATACGCAGTATTTT
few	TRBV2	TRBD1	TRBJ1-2	CASSEARTGVRPGYTF	TGTGCCAGCAGTGAAGCCCGGACAGGGGTCCGGCCTGGCTACACCTTC
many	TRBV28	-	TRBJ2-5	CASSLTIGSQETQYF	TGTGCCAGCAGTTTAACCATCGGGAGCCAAGAGACCCAGTACTTC
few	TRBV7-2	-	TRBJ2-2	CASSQLTSTGELFF	TGTGCCAGCAGCCAGCTGACGAGCACCGGGGAGCTGTTTTTT
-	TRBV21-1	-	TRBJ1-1	CASRGGGHATTGTEAFF	TGTGCCAGCAGGGGGGGGGGGCACGCGACCACGGGAACTGAAGCTTTCTTT
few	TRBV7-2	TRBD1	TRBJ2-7	CASSLPGTVSYEQYF	TGTGCCAGCAGCTTACCCGGGACAGTTTCCTACGAGCAGTACTTC
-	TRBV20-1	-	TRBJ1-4	CSARVRIMTGVGEKLFF	TGCAGTGCTAGAGTCAGAATAATGACGGGGGTCGGGGAAAAACTGTTTTTT
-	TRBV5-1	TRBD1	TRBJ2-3	CASSLGQGYTDTRYF	TGCGCCAGCAGCTTGGGACAGGGATACACAGATACGCGGTATTTT
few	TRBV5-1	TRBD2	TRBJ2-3	CASSSSPAGAGTDTQYF	TGCGCCAGCAGCAGCAGCCCAGCGGGGGCCGGCACAGATACGCAGTATTTT
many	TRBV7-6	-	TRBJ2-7	CASSYTDGTYEQYF	TGTGCCAGCAGCTACACGGACGGAACCTACGAGCAGTACTTC
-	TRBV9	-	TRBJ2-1	CASSVEGYNEQFF	TGTGCCAGCAGCGTAGAGGGCTACAATGAGCAGTTCTTC
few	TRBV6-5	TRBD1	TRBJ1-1	CASSYIFSGQGRMEAFF	TGTGCCAGCAGTTACATCTTTTCCGGACAGGGGCGGATGGAAGCTTTCTTT
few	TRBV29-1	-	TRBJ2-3	CSVESATQSFDTDTQYF	TGCAGCGTTGAATCGGCAACACAAAGTTTTGACACAGATACGCAGTATTTT
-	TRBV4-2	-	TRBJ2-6	CASSQERASGANVLTF	TGTGCCAGCAGCCAAGAACGAGCCTCTGGGGCCAACGTCCTGACTTTC
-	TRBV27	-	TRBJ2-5	CASSLMGTQETQYF	TGTGCCAGCAGTTTAATGGGAACCCAAGAGACCCAGTACTTC
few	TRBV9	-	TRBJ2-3	CASSVATTDTQYF	TGTGCCAGCAGCGTAGCTACTACAGATACGCAGTATTTT
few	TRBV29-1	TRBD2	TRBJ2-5	CSVATLAGSRETQYF	TGCAGCGTCGCAACACTAGCGGGGAGTAGGGAGACCCAGTACTTC
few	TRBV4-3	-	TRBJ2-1	CASSHHSGVQFF	TGCGCCAGCAGCCATCACTCCGGGGTGCAGTTCTTC
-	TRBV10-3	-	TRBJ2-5	CAISATVLQETQYF	TGTGCCATCAGCGCAACAGTACTCCAAGAGACCCAGTACTTC
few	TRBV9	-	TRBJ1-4	CASSVGTGQNEKLFF	TGTGCCAGCAGCGTAGGTACAGGGCAAAATGAAAAACTGTTTTTT
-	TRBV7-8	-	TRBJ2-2	CASYPEAHMNTGELFF	TGTGCCAGTTACCCCGAGGCACACATGAACACCGGGGAGCTGTTTTTT
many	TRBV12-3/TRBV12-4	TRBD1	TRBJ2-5	CASSLGTGEETQYF	TGTGCCAGCAGTTTGGGGACAGGGGAGGAGACCCAGTACTTC
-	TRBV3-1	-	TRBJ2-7	CASSQQEGEQYF	TGTGCCAGCAGCCAACAGGAGGGCGAGCAGTACTTC
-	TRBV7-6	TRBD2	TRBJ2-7	CASSRGTSGDLYF	TGTGCCAGCAGCAGAGGGACTAGCGGGGACCTATACTTC
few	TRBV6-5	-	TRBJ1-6	CASSYLGISPLHF	TGTGCCAGCAGTTACTTAGGGATCTCACCCCTCCACTTT
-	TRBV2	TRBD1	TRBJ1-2	CASSAAGGSGLSYTF	TGTGCCAGCAGCGCAGCAGGGGGCTCCGGTCTTAGCTACACCTTC
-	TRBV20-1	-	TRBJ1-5	CSARERGSWGNQPQHF	TGCAGTGCTAGAGAGCGGGGATCTTGGGGCAATCAGCCCCAGCATTTT
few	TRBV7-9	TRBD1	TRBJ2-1	CASSDPGQGHGEQFF	TGTGCCAGCAGCGATCCGGGACAGGGGCATGGTGAGCAGTTCTTC
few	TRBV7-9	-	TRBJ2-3	CASSLTKNHVDTQYF	TGTGCCAGCAGCCTCACGAAGAACCATGTCGATACGCAGTATTTT
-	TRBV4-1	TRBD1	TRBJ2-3	CASSQDPGQGAEFSTDTQYF	TGCGCCAGCAGCCAAGATCCAGGACAGGGGGCTGAATTTAGCACAGATACGCAGTATTTT
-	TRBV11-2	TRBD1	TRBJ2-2	CASSLDRDRGILGELFF	TGTGCCAGCAGCTTAGACCGGGACAGGGGTATTCTCGGGGAGCTGTTTTTT
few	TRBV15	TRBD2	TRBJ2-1	CATSRDWGGTYNEQFF	TGTGCCACCAGCAGAGATTGGGGGGGGACCTACAATGAGCAGTTCTTC
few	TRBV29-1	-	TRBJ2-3	CSGRIGDTQYF	TGCAGCGGACGAATTGGAGATACGCAGTATTTT
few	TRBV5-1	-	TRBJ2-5	CASSLGRDFRAETQYF	TGCGCCAGCAGCTTGGGCCGGGACTTTAGGGCCGAGACCCAGTACTTC
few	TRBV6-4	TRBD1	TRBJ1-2	CASSVATGVGYGYTF	TGTGCCAGCAGTGTCGCAACAGGGGTTGGATATGGCTACACCTTC
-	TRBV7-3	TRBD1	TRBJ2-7	CASSFDRADEQYF	TGTGCCAGCAGCTTTGACAGGGCCGACGAGCAGTACTTC
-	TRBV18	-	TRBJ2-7	CASSPPARGEQYF	TGTGCCAGCTCACCACCGGCGAGGGGCGAGCAGTACTTC
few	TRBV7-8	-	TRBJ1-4	CASSSYRRGLRNEKLFF	TGTGCCAGCAGCTCCTATAGGAGGGGTTTGAGGAATGAAAAACTGTTTTTT
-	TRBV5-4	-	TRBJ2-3	CASSLAAGRSTDTQYF	TGTGCCAGCAGCTTGGCGGCGGGACGCAGCACAGATACGCAGTATTTT
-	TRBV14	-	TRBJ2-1	CASSLREPRPSYNEQFF	TGTGCCAGCAGCCTGAGGGAACCGCGGCCGTCCTACAATGAGCAGTTCTTC
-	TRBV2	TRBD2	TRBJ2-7	CASSTSRAGGSYEQYF	TGTGCCAGCAGTACCTCCCGCGCGGGAGGATCCTACGAGCAGTACTTC
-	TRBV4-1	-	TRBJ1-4	CASRWQANEKLFF	TGCGCCAGCCGGTGGCAGGCTAATGAAAAACTGTTTTTT
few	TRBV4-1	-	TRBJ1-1	CASSQIQVMNTEAFF	TGCGCCAGCAGCCAGATACAGGTGATGAACACTGAAGCTTTCTTT